Below, one TCR beta chain is given with its context. The CDR3 totals 15 residues. The sample is drawn from a study of control samples from healthy donors and cancer patients. Measured with immunoSEQ multiplex PCR; TCRdb has only the in-frame clones, and not every one. This sample carries fewer than 200,000 clones, about 94% of them seen once, and the ten largest clones take 4.1%. The chain carries TRBV12-1 and TRBJ1-2. TRBV12-1 is a listed pseudogene. Specimen: blood. The origin of this receptor is an older woman in good health. Here the CDR3 reads CASSLERGRNYGYTF. For the CDR3, the DNA is TGTGCCAGCAGCTTGGAACGGGGGCGTAACTATGGCTACACCTTC.